This T cell receptor beta chain was observed in a study of blood T cell repertoires in COVID-19. Study information: Material from acute and convalescent COVID-19 was sourced from the United States, Italy and Spain. PBMCs, B-cell-depleted T cells, or T cells were the source of the cDNA or gDNA that made up the material.

With 4 bases clipped from V and 9 bases from J, the junction kept 5 bases outside the gene matches. The CDR3 has 14 residues. The germline gives CDR1 SNHLY, CDR2 FYNNEI. Residents of 24 US areas, aged roughly 18 to 89 years, made up the participants. In assigning cohorts, the study relied on participant-reported clinical history. Clones were read by immunoSEQ multiplex PCR, and TCRdb kept only the in-frame ones, dropping some. The sample consists of approximately 450,000 clones, 80% to 90% of them appearing once. The material sequenced was PBMCs or T cells enriched from blood (not recorded which). The clonotype originates from a man between 25 and 39 years old who had recovered from COVID-19. The rearrangement links TRBV2 to TRBJ2-1; 11 bases line up with TRBD2. The DNA of the CDR3 is TGTGCCAGCAGTGTCTGGCTAGCGGGAGGTGAGCAGTTCTTC. It codes for CASSVWLAGGEQFF.